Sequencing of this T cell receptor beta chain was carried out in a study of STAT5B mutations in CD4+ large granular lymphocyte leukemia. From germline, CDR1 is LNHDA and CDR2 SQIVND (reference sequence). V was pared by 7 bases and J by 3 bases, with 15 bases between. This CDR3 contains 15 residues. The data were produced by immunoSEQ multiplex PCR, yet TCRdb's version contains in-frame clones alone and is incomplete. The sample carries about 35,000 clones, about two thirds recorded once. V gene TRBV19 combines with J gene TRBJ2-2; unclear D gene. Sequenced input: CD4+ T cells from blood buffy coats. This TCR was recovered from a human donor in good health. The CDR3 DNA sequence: TGTGCCAGTATCCCGGGTAGGATGGACACCGGGGAGCTGTTTTTT. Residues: CASIPGRMDTGELFF.